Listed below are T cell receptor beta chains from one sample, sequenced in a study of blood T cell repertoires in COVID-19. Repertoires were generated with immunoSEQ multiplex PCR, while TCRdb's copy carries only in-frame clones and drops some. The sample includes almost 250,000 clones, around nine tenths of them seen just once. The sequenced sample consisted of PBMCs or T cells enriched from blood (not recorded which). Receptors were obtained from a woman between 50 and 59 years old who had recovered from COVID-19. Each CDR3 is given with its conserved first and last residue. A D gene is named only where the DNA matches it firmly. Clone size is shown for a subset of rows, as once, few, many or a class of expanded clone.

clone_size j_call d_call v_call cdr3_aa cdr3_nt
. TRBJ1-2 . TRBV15 CATSRGLQVYSYGYTF TGTGCCACCAGCAGAGGCTTGCAGGTATACAGCTATGGCTACACCTTC
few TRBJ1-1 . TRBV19 CASTGNVMNTEAFF TGTGCCAGCACAGGGAACGTTATGAACACTGAAGCTTTCTTT
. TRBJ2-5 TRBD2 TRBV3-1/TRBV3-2 CASSPIPGIAGEETQYF TGTGCCAGCAGCCCCATCCCCGGGATAGCGGGAGAAGAGACCCAGTACTTC
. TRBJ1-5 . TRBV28 CASRQANQPQHF TGTGCCAGCCGACAGGCCAATCAGCCCCAGCATTTT
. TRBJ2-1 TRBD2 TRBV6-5 CASSYPRTSGNEQFF TGTGCCAGCAGTTACCCACGGACTAGCGGCAATGAGCAGTTCTTC
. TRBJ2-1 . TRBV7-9 CASSLGYHGGSSYNEQFF TGTGCCAGCAGCTTAGGGTACCACGGCGGTAGCTCCTACAATGAGCAGTTCTTC
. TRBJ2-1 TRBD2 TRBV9 CASSSSGRANNEQFF TGTGCCAGCAGCTCAAGCGGGAGGGCAAACAATGAGCAGTTCTTC
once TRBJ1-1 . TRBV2 CASTAENTEAFF TGTGCCAGCACTGCAGAGAACACTGAAGCTTTCTTT
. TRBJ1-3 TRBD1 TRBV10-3 CAIGKDRNSGNTIYF TGTGCCATCGGAAAGGACAGGAACTCTGGAAACACCATATATTTT
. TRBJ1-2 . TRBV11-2 CASSPGQRQGYTF TGTGCCAGCAGCCCTGGACAGAGGCAAGGCTACACCTTC
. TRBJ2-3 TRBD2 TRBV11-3 CASSHVSGGRDTQYF TGTGCCAGCAGCCACGTGAGCGGGGGGAGGGATACGCAGTATTTT
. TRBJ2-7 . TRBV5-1 CASSLVGSYEQYF TGCGCCAGCAGCTTGGTCGGGAGCTACGAGCAGTACTTC
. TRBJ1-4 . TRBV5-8 CASSLYGGNEKLFF TGTGCCAGCAGCTTGTATGGGGGCAATGAAAAACTGTTTTTT
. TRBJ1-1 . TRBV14 CASSHPPQGLTEAFF TGTGCCAGCAGCCATCCCCCACAGGGTTTGACTGAAGCTTTCTTT
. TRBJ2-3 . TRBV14 CASRPTGSGPGHTQYF TGTGCCAGCCGACCCACTGGTAGCGGCCCAGGGCATACGCAGTATTTT
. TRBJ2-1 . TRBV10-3 CAIRGWTLSSYNEQFF TGTGCCATCAGGGGGTGGACTCTCAGCTCCTACAATGAGCAGTTCTTC
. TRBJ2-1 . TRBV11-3 CASSLGENNEQFF TGTGCCAGCAGCTTAGGGGAGAACAATGAGCAGTTCTTC
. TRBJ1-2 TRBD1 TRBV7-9 CASSSLTGSDYGYTF TGTGCCAGCAGCTCCCTGACAGGGTCGGACTATGGCTACACCTTC
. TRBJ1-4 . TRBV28 CASSDRSRAKLFF TGTGCCAGCAGTGACAGATCCCGGGCAAAACTGTTTTTT
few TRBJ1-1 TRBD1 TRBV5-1 CASSSSPGTGTEAFF TGCGCCAGCAGCTCGAGTCCTGGGACAGGGACTGAAGCTTTCTTT
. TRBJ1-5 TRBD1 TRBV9 CASSVGQINQPQHF TGTGCCAGCAGCGTGGGACAGATCAATCAGCCCCAGCATTTT
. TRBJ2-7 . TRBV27 CASRKNSEQYF TGTGCCAGCAGGAAAAACAGCGAGCAGTACTTC
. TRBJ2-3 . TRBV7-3 CASSLIHTDTQYF TGTGCCAGCAGCTTAATACACACAGATACGCAGTATTTT
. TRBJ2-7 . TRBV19 CASSTGNEQYF TGTGCCAGTAGTACGGGAAACGAGCAGTACTTC